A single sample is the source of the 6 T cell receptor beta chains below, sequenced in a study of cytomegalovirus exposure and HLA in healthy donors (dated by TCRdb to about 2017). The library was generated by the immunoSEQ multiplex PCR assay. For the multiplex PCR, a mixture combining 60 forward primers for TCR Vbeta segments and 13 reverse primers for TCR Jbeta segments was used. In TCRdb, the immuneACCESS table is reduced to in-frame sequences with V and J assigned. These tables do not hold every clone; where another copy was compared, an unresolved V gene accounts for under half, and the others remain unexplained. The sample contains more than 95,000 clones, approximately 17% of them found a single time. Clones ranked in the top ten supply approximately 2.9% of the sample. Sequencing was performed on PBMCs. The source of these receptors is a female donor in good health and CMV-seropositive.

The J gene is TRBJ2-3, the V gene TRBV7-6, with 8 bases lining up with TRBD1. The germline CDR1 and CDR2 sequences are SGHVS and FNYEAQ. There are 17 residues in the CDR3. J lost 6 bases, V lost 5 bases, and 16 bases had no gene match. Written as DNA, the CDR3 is TGTGCCAGCAGCGAAACCCCAGGGACAGGTGAAATGGATACGCAGTATTTT. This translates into CASSETPGTGEMDTQYF.

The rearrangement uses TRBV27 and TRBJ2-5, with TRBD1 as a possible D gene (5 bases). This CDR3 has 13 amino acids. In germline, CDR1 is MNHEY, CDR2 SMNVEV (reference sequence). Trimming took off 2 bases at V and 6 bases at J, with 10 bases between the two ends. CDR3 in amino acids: CASSLQGMKTQYF. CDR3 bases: TGTGCCAGCAGTTTACAGGGTATGAAGACCCAGTACTTC.

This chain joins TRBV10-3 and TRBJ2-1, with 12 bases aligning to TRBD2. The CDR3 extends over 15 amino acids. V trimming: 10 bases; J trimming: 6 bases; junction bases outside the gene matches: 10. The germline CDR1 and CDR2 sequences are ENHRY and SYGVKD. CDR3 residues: CASSPTSGSVNEQFF. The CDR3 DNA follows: TGTGCCAGCAGCCCGACTAGCGGGAGTGTCAATGAGCAGTTCTTC.

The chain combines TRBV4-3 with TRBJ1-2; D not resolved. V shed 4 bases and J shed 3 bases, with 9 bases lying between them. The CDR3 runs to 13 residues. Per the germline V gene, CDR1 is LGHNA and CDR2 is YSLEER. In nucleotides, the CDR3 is TGCGCCAGCAGCCGGTCGGGAGACTATGGCTACACCTTC. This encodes CASSRSGDYGYTF.

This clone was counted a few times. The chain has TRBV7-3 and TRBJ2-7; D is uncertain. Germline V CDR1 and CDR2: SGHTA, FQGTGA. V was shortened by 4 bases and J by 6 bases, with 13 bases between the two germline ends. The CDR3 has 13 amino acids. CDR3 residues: CASSSSPSGEQYF. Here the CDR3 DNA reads TGTGCCAGCAGCTCCTCCCCGTCGGGCGAGCAGTACTTC.

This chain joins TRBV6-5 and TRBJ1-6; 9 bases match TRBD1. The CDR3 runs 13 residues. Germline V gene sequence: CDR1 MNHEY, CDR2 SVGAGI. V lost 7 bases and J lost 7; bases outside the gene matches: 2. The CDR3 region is CASTTGGNSPLHF. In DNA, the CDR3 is TGTGCCAGCACGACAGGGGGAAATTCACCCCTCCACTTT.